This T cell receptor beta chain came from a study of T cell clones after liver transplantation. Study information: As an antigen-independent comparator, third-party-reactive TCRbeta sequences came from pre-transplant mixed lymphocyte reactions.

About this clone itself: The target antigen is unknown.

The CDR3 is made up of 17 amino acids. Germline trimming cut 3 bases from V and 5 bases from J; bases unmatched to any gene: 7. Germline CDR1 and CDR2: SGHDN and FVKESK. Unstimulated PBMCs were sorted into CD3+CD4+ and CD3+CD8+ populations. Using immunoSEQ multiplex PCR, the repertoire was profiled, and TCRdb retains in-frame clones only, with some absent. The sample has more than 20,000 clones; more than 65% are singletons. General study points: These preliminary findings come from unstandardized post-transplant sampling times. Low donor cell numbers restricted donor-reactive repertoire measurement in a couple of subjects.

This sequence originates from a human patient who received a liver transplant. Some T cells may arise from the graft donor. This specimen consisted of CD8+ T cells from blood, obtained 54 months after liver transplant. The J gene is TRBJ2-1, the V gene TRBV14; TRBD2 agrees at 13 bases. CDR3 nucleotides: TGTGCCAGCAGCCACGGAACTAGCGGGGGGGCGAACAATGAGCAGTTCTTC. Its protein product is CASSHGTSGGANNEQFF. Full variable domain (rest looked up from reference TRBV14 and TRBJ2-1): EAGVTQFPSHSVIEKGQTVTLRCDPISGHDNLYWYRRVMGKEIKFLLHFVKESKQDESGMPNNRFLAERTGGTYSTLKVQPAELEDSGVYFCASSHGTSGGANNEQFFGPGTRLTVL.